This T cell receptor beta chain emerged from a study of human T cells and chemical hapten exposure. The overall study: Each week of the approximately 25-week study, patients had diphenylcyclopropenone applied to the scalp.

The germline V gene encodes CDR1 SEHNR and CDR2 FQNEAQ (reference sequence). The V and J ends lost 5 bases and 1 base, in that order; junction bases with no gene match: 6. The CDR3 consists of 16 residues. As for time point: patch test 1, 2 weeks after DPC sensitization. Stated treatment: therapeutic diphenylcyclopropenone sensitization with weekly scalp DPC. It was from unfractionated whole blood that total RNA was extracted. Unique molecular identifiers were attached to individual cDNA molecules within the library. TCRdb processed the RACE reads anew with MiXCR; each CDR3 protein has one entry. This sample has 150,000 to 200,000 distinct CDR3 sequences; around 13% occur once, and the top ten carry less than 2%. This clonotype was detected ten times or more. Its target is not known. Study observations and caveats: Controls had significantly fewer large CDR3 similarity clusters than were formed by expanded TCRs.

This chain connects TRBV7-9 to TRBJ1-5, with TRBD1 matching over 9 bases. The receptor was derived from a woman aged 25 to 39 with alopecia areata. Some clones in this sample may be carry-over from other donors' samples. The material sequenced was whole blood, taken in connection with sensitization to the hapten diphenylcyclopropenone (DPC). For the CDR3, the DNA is TGTGCCAGCAGCCGGGGACAGGGAGAAAGCAATCAGCCCCAGCATTTT. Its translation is CASSRGQGESNQPQHF.